This T cell receptor beta chain appears in the sequencing data of a study of radiotherapy plus CTLA-4 blockade in lung cancer. Assay used: immunoSEQ multiplex PCR; TCRdb lists only in-frame clones, some missing. The repertoire holds 35,000 to 55,000 clones, with about 74% as singletons. Germline values: CDR1 SGHTA, CDR2 FQGTGA. The CDR3 extends over 15 amino acids. V shed 2 bases, J shed 3 bases, and the junction held 2 bases outside the gene matches. This specimen was peripheral blood, taken from a patient treated with radiotherapy plus ipilimumab. The rearrangement links TRBV7-3 to TRBJ2-1; TRBD2 agrees at 9 bases. This TCR derives from a human donor with non-small cell lung cancer whose response to radiotherapy plus ipilimumab could not be evaluated. In DNA, the CDR3 is TGTGCCAGCAGCTTAGAAGCGGGGGGCTACAATGAGCAGTTCTTC. Protein sequence: CASSLEAGGYNEQFF.